Listed here are 28 T cell receptor beta chains from one sample, sequenced in a study of early T cells in non-severe SARS-CoV-2 infection (dated by TCRdb to the early 2020s). Preparation of the library involved 5' RACE. TCRdb names NextSeq 500 as the instrument used. TCRdb cleaned the public reads at Q25 with fastp, built clones with MiXCR and kept in-frame beta chains. Entries are consolidated by CDR3 protein sequence, retaining the most common genes and DNA. Across this sample there are approximately 52,000 distinct CDR3 sequences, with 8.2% seen only once. The ten largest clones take up roughly 4% of the sample. The sequenced material came from whole blood. These receptors originate from an adult who was a healthcare worker with PCR-confirmed SARS-CoV-2 infection or an uninfected control (not recorded which).

This clonotype was seen at least ten times. The gene calls are TRBV12-3 or TRBV12-4 and TRBJ2-3; D unclear. CDR3 size: 12 residues. V was cut by 6 bases and J by 4 bases, with 8 bases left in between. The CDR3 coding sequence is TGTGCCAGCAGCTACCGATCAGATACGCAGTATTTT. Its translation is CASSYRSDTQYF.

This clonotype was counted ten times or more. The chain combines TRBV14 with TRBJ1-1; 8 bases agree with TRBD1. The V segment lost 4 bases and the J segment 6 bases; nucleotides outside the gene matches: 4. CDR1 is SGHDN, CDR2 FVKESK, per germline. This CDR3 has 13 residues. The CDR3 protein is CASSPTGVAEAFF. The DNA for the CDR3 is TGTGCCAGCAGCCCGACAGGGGTGGCTGAAGCTTTCTTT.

The rearrangement links TRBV5-1 to TRBJ2-5; D may be TRBD2 (6 bases). Germline lookup yields CDR1 SGHRS and CDR2 YFSETQ. Trimming shortened V by 0 bases and J by 9 bases, and 9 bases separated the two germline ends. The CDR3 is 12 amino acids. For the CDR3, the DNA is TGCGCCAGCAGCTTGGGCCCGGGGGCCCAGTACTTC. This sequence encodes CASSLGPGAQYF.

The chain is built from TRBV6-6 and TRBJ2-7; 8 bases line up with TRBD1. Trimming took 2 bases from V and 1 from J; bases not matched to a gene: 1. CDR1 MNHNY and CDR2 SVGAGI come from the germline V gene (reference sequence). This CDR3 contains 14 residues. CDR3 nucleotides: TGTGCCAGCAGTTACCGGACAGGGTCCTACGAGCAGTACTTC. Its protein is CASSYRTGSYEQYF.

CDR3 amino acids: CASSYEGQPNTQYF. The CDR3, as DNA: TGTGCCAGCAGTTATGAGGGACAACCAAATACGCAGTATTTT. V gene TRBV6-5 combines with J gene TRBJ2-3; possibly TRBD1 for D (6 bases). The CDR3 totals 14 residues. Germline-derived CDR1 and CDR2 are MNHEY and SVGAGI. V lost 3 bases, J lost 7 bases, and 14 bases lay in between.

The J gene is TRBJ2-3, the V gene TRBV11-3; a possible D gene is TRBD2 (7 bases). From germline, CDR1 is SGHNT and CDR2 YENEEA. The V end lost 3 bases, the J end lost 2 bases, and 9 bases lay between the germline ends. CDR3 length: 14 residues. The CDR3 reads CASSFAGATDTQYF. The CDR3 nucleotides are TGTGCCAGCAGCTTCGCGGGGGCCACAGATACGCAGTATTTT.

The rearrangement uses TRBV6-6 and TRBJ1-5, with 10 bases identical to TRBD1. V lost 3 bases to trimming and J lost 0 bases; unmatched junction nucleotides: 5. Germline V CDR1 and CDR2: MNHNY, SVGAGI (reference sequence). This CDR3 comprises 17 residues. The CDR3 sequence is CASSYGQGGYSNQPQHF. CDR3 coding DNA: TGTGCCAGCAGTTATGGACAGGGGGGGTATAGCAATCAGCCCCAGCATTTT.

Many counts were recorded for this clonotype. This rearrangement joins TRBV30 to TRBJ2-2; tentatively, D is TRBD1 (6 bases). CDR1 and CDR2 (germline): GTSNPN, SVGIG (reference sequence). With 0 bases removed from V and 6 bases from J, the gap between germline ends came to 14 bases. The CDR3 has 15 amino acids. CDR3 in DNA: TGTGCCTGGAGTGTACTTAGGGGGATGGCCGGGGAGCTGTTTTTT. Amino acid sequence: CAWSVLRGMAGELFF.

This clonotype was picked up many times. This chain uses TRBV28 with TRBJ2-7; perhaps TRBD2 as D (6 bases). Trimming removed 2 bases at V and 9 bases at J, with 14 bases between. The CDR3 is made up of 13 amino acids. The V gene's germline CDR1 is MDHEN and CDR2 SYDVKM. Here the CDR3 reads CASSLGGRTGQYF. Written as DNA, the CDR3 is TGTGCCAGCAGTTTAGGGGGGAGAACCGGGCAGTACTTC. The variable domain in full, completed from reference TRBV28 and TRBJ2-7, reads DVKVTQSSRYLVKRTGEKVFLECVQDMDHENMFWYRQDPGLGLRLIYFSYDVKMKEKGDIPEGYSVSREKKERFSLILESASTNQTSMYLCASSLGGRTGQYFGPGTRLTVT.

At least ten counts were recorded for this clonotype. The gene calls are TRBV5-6 and TRBJ1-5, with D unclear. The CDR3 loop spans 15 amino acids. V lost 4 bases and J lost 4, with 15 bases in between. The V gene's germline CDR1 is SGHDT and CDR2 YYEEEE. CDR3 DNA: TGTGCCAGCAGCCGCAGACAAGTATGGAATCAGCCCCAGCATTTT. It specifies CASSRRQVWNQPQHF.

The CDR3 DNA follows: TGCAGCGTTGAAGATCGGGAAGGTGTCTACGAGCAGTACTTC. Residues: CSVEDREGVYEQYF. The chain couples TRBV29-1 to TRBJ2-7; perhaps TRBD2 as D (5 bases). The CDR3 has 14 residues. The V gene's germline CDR1 is SQVTM and CDR2 ANQGSEA. V was shortened by 0 bases and J by 3 bases, with 12 bases between the two germline ends.

This clonotype was seen at least ten times. This rearrangement joins TRBV7-9 to TRBJ2-7; D not certain. The CDR3 has 14 residues. From germline, CDR1 is SEHNR and CDR2 FQNEAQ (reference sequence). The germline V and J ends were trimmed by 2 bases and 5 bases, with 13 bases remaining between them. CDR3 in amino acids: CASSLRVGIHEQYF. CDR3 DNA sequence: TGTGCCAGCAGCTTAAGGGTGGGAATCCACGAGCAGTACTTC. Combining the CDR3 with reference TRBV7-9 and TRBJ2-7 gives the whole variable domain DTGVSQNPRHKITKRGQNVTFRCDPISEHNRLYWYRQTLGQGPEFLTYFQNEAQLEKSRLLSDRFSAERPKGSFSTLEIQRTEQGDSAMYLCASSLRVGIHEQYFGPGTRLTVT.

J is TRBJ2-7 and V is TRBV28; perhaps D is TRBD1 or TRBD2 (5 bases each). This CDR3 has 14 residues. V was shortened by 2 bases and J by 2 bases, with 10 bases between the two germline ends. Per germline, CDR1 MDHEN and CDR2 SYDVKM. The CDR3 nucleotides are TGTGCCAGCAGTTTAACCGGGGCCACCTACGAGCAGTACTTC. It translates to CASSLTGATYEQYF.

This chain uses TRBV2 with TRBJ2-1; D remains unclear. Trimming shortened V by 4 bases and J by 14 bases, and 15 bases separated the two germline ends. The germline gives CDR1 SNHLY, CDR2 FYNNEI. The CDR3 runs to 12 residues. CDR3 protein: CASSVGLDQEFF. The CDR3, as DNA: TGTGCCAGCAGTGTCGGGCTAGATCAAGAGTTCTTC.

As concerns this clonotype: The junction departs from germline at one end; a sequencing error may be responsible. V usage is TRBV15 and J usage is TRBJ2-2, with TRBD2 matching 11 bases. Germline CDR1 and CDR2: LNHNV and YYDKDF (reference sequence). The CDR3 spans 17 residues. The CDR3 region is CTTSSPELAGVSGELFF. In nucleotides, the CDR3 is TGTACCACCAGCTCCCCGGAACTAGCGGGAGTATCCGGGGAGCTGTTTTTT.

The V call is TRBV29-1, the J call TRBJ2-2; the match to TRBD2 covers 11 bases. The trim removed 8 bases at V and 0 bases at J, leaving 2 bases unmatched. CDR1 is SQVTM and CDR2 is ANQGSEA in the germline V gene. This CDR3 is built from 14 residues. The CDR3 protein is CSTTSGTNTGELFF. The CDR3 coding sequence is TGCAGCACGACTAGCGGGACGAACACCGGGGAGCTGTTTTTT.

V usage is TRBV18 and J usage is TRBJ1-1, with D perhaps TRBD1 (5 bases). Per the germline V gene, CDR1 is KGHSH and CDR2 is LQKENI. Trimming stripped 4 bases from V and 0 bases from J, with 9 bases between. The CDR3 length is 14 residues. The DNA for the CDR3 is TGTGCCAGCTCACTGGGACCGTTGAACACTGAAGCTTTCTTT. It is translated as CASSLGPLNTEAFF.

J is TRBJ2-1 and V is TRBV7-2, with a possible D match to TRBD2 (5 bases). The CDR3 length is 14 residues. V lost 5 bases to trimming and J lost 1 base, with 9 bases between them. The germline V gene has CDR1 SGHTA and CDR2 FQGNSA. The chain's CDR3 is CASSRSGSYNEQFF. CDR3 nucleotides: TGTGCCAGCAGCAGAAGCGGATCCTACAATGAGCAGTTCTTC.

The sample holds many counts of this clonotype. The chain carries TRBV21-1 and TRBJ2-3. TRBV21-1 is noted as a pseudogene. The CDR3 consists of 15 residues. In nucleotides, the CDR3 is TGTGCCAGCAGCAAAGACTCGTATTTGCCAGATACGCAGTATTTT. Protein sequence: CASSKDSYLPDTQYF.

This clonotype was counted only a few times. V gene TRBV28 combines with J gene TRBJ1-5, with D unclear. The CDR3 contains 13 residues. Trimming took 5 bases from V and 12 from J, leaving 17 bases between them. CDR1 MDHEN and CDR2 SYDVKM come from the germline V gene. The CDR3 nucleotides are TGTGCCAGCAGTACCTCAGGCGGAGGGTTCCAGCATTTT. As protein: CASSTSGGGFQHF.

This clonotype showed up many times. This chain links TRBV11-2 with TRBJ2-4; D uncertain. With 0 bases removed from V and 6 bases from J, the gap between germline ends came to 6 bases. The germline V gene has CDR1 SGHAT and CDR2 FQNNGV. The CDR3 loop spans 13 amino acids. CDR3 sequence: CASSLDFGNIQYF. CDR3 DNA: TGTGCCAGCAGCTTAGACTTCGGAAACATTCAGTACTTC.

This clonotype was counted ten times or more. The CDR3 loop is CSAPGTLNTEAFF. CDR3 DNA sequence: TGCAGTGCACCCGGAACCTTGAACACTGAAGCTTTCTTT. The chain employs TRBV20-1 and TRBJ1-1; D ambiguous. The CDR3 has 13 residues. The ends were cut back, 6 bases at V and 0 bases at J, with 11 bases in the middle. Germline V gene data show CDR1 as DFQATT and CDR2 as SNEGSKA (reference sequence).

The V gene is TRBV28, the J gene TRBJ2-7; the D gene is possibly TRBD2 (7 bases). Germline CDR1 MDHEN, CDR2 SYDVKM. The V and J ends lost 6 bases and 4 bases respectively, with 22 bases between them. This CDR3 has 16 residues. CDR3 bases: TGTGCCAGCAGGGGGGCGGGAGCTGCATCCCCTTACGAGCAGTACTTC. Residues: CASRGAGAASPYEQYF.

This sequence joins TRBV29-1 and TRBJ2-3; no firm D call. Looked up from germline, CDR1 is SQVTM and CDR2 is ANQGSEA. The length of the CDR3 is 10 residues. Trimming removed 8 bases at V and 5 bases at J, with 8 bases between. The CDR3 sequence: CSSELDTQYF. CDR3 in DNA: TGCAGCTCCGAATTAGATACGCAGTATTTT.

This clonotype came up a few times. The rearrangement joins TRBV12-3 or TRBV12-4 to TRBJ2-5, with a weak D call TRBD2 (5 bases). The V end lost 6 bases, the J end lost 3 bases, and 11 bases lay between the germline ends. This CDR3 has 13 residues. The CDR3 sequence is CASRRHGEETQYF. The CDR3 DNA is TGTGCCAGCAGGAGACACGGGGAAGAGACCCAGTACTTC.

The chain is built from TRBV6-4 and TRBJ2-3; 10 positions agree with TRBD2. The CDR3 length is 16 residues. Germline lookup yields CDR1 MRHNA and CDR2 SNTAGT. Trimming took 3 bases from V and 4 from J; bases not matched to a gene: 7. CDR3 region: CASSEERTSGADTQYF. CDR3 sequence (DNA): TGTGCCAGCAGTGAAGAAAGGACTAGCGGCGCAGATACGCAGTATTTT.

There are a few counts of this clonotype. The chain has TRBV29-1 and TRBJ2-6, with D perhaps being TRBD1 or TRBD2 (6 bases each). V lost 6 bases and J lost 2, with 11 bases in between. Per the germline V gene, CDR1 is SQVTM and CDR2 is ANQGSEA. The CDR3 spans 14 residues. Here the CDR3 reads CSVRGTTGANVLTF. For the CDR3, the DNA is TGCAGCGTCCGGGGGACAACTGGGGCCAACGTCCTGACTTTC.

This clonotype was observed a few times. The rearrangement uses TRBV28 and TRBJ1-1; the D gene is possibly TRBD1 (5 bases). The CDR3 loop spans 15 amino acids. The V and J ends lost 7 bases and 1 base respectively, with 16 bases between them. Germline loops: CDR1 MDHEN, CDR2 SYDVKM. The CDR3 loop is CASNQRGRANTEAFF. CDR3 coding DNA: TGTGCCAGCAATCAAAGAGGCAGGGCGAACACTGAAGCTTTCTTT.